This paragraph reports one T cell receptor (beta chain). The data were obtained in a study of CD8+ T cells in alopecia areata. Isolated RNA was reverse transcribed into cDNA used as the sequencing template. Method: immunoSEQ multiplex PCR; TCRdb's copy keeps in-frame clones and lacks some. The sample has 150,000 to 200,000 clones, roughly 60% seen once. Trimming took 2 bases from V and 3 from J, leaving 8 bases between them. The CDR3 length is 13 residues. Germline CDR1 and CDR2: MNHEY and SMNVEV (reference sequence). Treatment noted: oral pan-JAK inhibitor, 5-10 mg twice daily. This clonotype was sampled from a human donor with alopecia areata. Source: CD4+ T cells sorted from blood, taken at week 24, from a patient treated with tofacitinib. V gene TRBV27 combines with J gene TRBJ2-7; unclear D gene. The CDR3 reads CASSLVPNYEQYF. The DNA for the CDR3 is TGTGCCAGCAGTTTAGTCCCGAACTACGAGCAGTACTTC.